The 13 T cell receptor beta chains listed next were all sequenced from one sample in a study of T cell responses to AZD1222 COVID-19 vaccine. TCRdb keeps only in-frame clones here, not all; method: immunoSEQ multiplex PCR. This sample has over 120,000 clones; approximately 91% occur once, and the top ten carry 5.4%. Sequenced material: peripheral blood, taken 28 days after the second dose of the MenACWY control vaccine. All receptors come from an adult who received the MenACWY meningococcal vaccine as a control.

The chain has TRBV9 and TRBJ2-1; TRBD2 matches 12 bases. Germline CDR1 SGDLS, CDR2 YYNGEE. The CDR3 is 16 residues long. Trimming took 0 bases from V and 9 from J; bases not matched to a gene: 7. CDR3 protein: CASSVEASGGAGEQFF. The DNA for the CDR3 is TGTGCCAGCAGCGTAGAGGCTAGCGGGGGGGCCGGTGAGCAGTTCTTC.

The chain combines TRBV9 with TRBJ2-2, with D perhaps TRBD1 (6 bases). This CDR3 is 16 amino acids long. Trimming pared 4 bases from V and 1 base from J, leaving 14 bases between. Looked up from germline, CDR1 is SGDLS and CDR2 is YYNGEE. The CDR3, as DNA: TGTGCCAGCAGCTGGTCAACAGGGATGAACACCGGGGAGCTGTTTTTT. Translating it yields CASSWSTGMNTGELFF.

This clone was seen just once. The J gene is TRBJ1-1, the V gene TRBV10-3, with D unresolved. Germline V CDR1 and CDR2: ENHRY, SYGVKD. Trimming removed 6 bases from V and 1 base from J, with 12 bases in between. The CDR3 sequence is 14 residues long. The CDR3 coding sequence is TGTGCCATCAGCTTGGACGGAAAGAACACTGAAGCTTTCTTT. It is translated as CAISLDGKNTEAFF.

V gene TRBV11-1 combines with J gene TRBJ2-3, with no clear D. This CDR3 spans 16 amino acids. V lost 5 bases to trimming and J lost 2 bases, with 17 bases between them. Germline loops: CDR1 SGHAT, CDR2 FQDESV (reference sequence). CDR3 amino acids: CASSLGWRGLTDTQYF. The CDR3 coding sequence is TGTGCCAGCAGCCTTGGCTGGCGCGGCCTCACAGATACGCAGTATTTT.

The chain employs TRBV6-1 and TRBJ1-2; TRBD1 is a possible D gene (5 bases). Trimming shortened V by 0 bases and J by 5 bases, and 16 bases separated the two germline ends. The CDR3 covers 16 residues. Germline V lookup: CDR1 MNHNS, CDR2 SASEGT. CDR3 nucleotides: TGTGCCAGCAGTGAAGCCTGGGGGTCTAGGAGTTATGGCTACACCTTC. This sequence encodes CASSEAWGSRSYGYTF.

The V and J genes are TRBV10-3 and TRBJ1-4, with D tentatively TRBD1 (5 bases). The V end lost 9 bases, the J end lost 5 bases, and 13 bases lay between the germline ends. CDR1 and CDR2 from the germline V gene are ENHRY and SYGVKD. This CDR3 spans 13 amino acids. The chain's CDR3 is CAISGTENEKLFF. The CDR3 nucleotides read TGTGCCATTTCCGGGACCGAGAATGAAAAACTGTTTTTT.

V is TRBV19 and J is TRBJ1-5; D unclear. Trimming shortened V by 7 bases and J by 0 bases, and 10 bases separated the two germline ends. This CDR3 spans 14 amino acids. CDR1 and CDR2 from the germline V gene are LNHDA and SQIVND (reference sequence). The CDR3 loop reads CASTLLGSNQPQHF. The CDR3 DNA follows: TGTGCCAGTACTCTATTGGGTAGCAATCAGCCCCAGCATTTT. The full variable domain, completed using reference TRBV19 and TRBJ1-5, is DGGITQSPKYLFRKEGQNVTLSCEQNLNHDAMYWYRQDPGQGLRLIYYSQIVNDFQKGDIAEGYSVSREKKESFPLTVTSAQKNPTAFYLCASTLLGSNQPQHFGDGTRLSIL.

The chain recombines TRBV19 with TRBJ2-7; TRBD2 is a possible D gene (6 bases). The CDR3 is 14 residues long. In germline, CDR1 is LNHDA, CDR2 SQIVND (reference sequence). The V end lost 4 bases, the J end lost 4 bases, and 14 bases lay between the germline ends. The CDR3 DNA sequence: TGTGCCAGTAGTAACGGGCGGGGAGATTACGAGCAGTACTTC. Protein: CASSNGRGDYEQYF.

The V and J genes are TRBV7-6 and TRBJ1-2, with D possibly TRBD1 on 5 matching bases. Trimming pared 5 bases from V and 3 bases from J, leaving 10 bases between. Germline CDR1 is SGHVS and CDR2 is FNYEAQ. This CDR3 comprises 13 residues. Here the CDR3 reads CASSPRGYYGYTF. Here the CDR3 DNA reads TGTGCCAGCAGCCCAAGGGGATACTATGGCTACACCTTC. The whole variable domain, remainder taken from reference TRBV7-6 and TRBJ1-2, is GAGVSQSPRYKVTKRGQDVALRCDPISGHVSLYWYRQALGQGPEFLTYFNYEAQQDKSGLPNDRFSAERPEGSISTLTIQRTEQRDSAMYRCASSPRGYYGYTFGSGTRLTVV.

V gene TRBV24-1 combines with J gene TRBJ2-5, with a possible D match to TRBD1 (6 bases). V lost 4 bases to trimming and J lost 1 base, with 15 bases between them. The length of the CDR3 is 16 residues. Germline CDR1 reads KGHDR; CDR2 reads SFDVKD. The CDR3 DNA is TGTGCCACCAGTGACCCTCACAGGGATCTCCAAGAGACCCAGTACTTC. It translates to CATSDPHRDLQETQYF.

V and J are TRBV6-2 or TRBV6-3 and TRBJ1-2; D might be TRBD1 (6 bases). The CDR3 extends over 11 amino acids. Looked up from germline, CDR1 is MNHEY and CDR2 is SVGEGT. The V end lost 5 bases, the J end lost 7 bases, and 8 bases lay between the germline ends. The CDR3 here is CASSVRGGYTF. The CDR3, as DNA: TGTGCCAGCAGTGTCAGGGGTGGCTACACCTTC.

On this clone: The junction differs from germline at one of its ends, possibly a read error. V is TRBV7-7 and J is TRBJ2-1; a possible D gene is TRBD2 (5 bases). Per the germline V gene, CDR1 is SSHAT and CDR2 is FNYEAQ (reference sequence). This CDR3 spans 11 amino acids. The CDR3 DNA is TGTGCTAGCAGCCAGGACTTTGAGCAGTTCTTC. This codes for CASSQDFEQFF.

This clone has more than one count but fewer than ten. The CDR3 nucleotides read TGCGCCAGCAGCCAAGTGCGCACAGCTATTAATGAAAAACTGTTTTTT. It translates to CASSQVRTAINEKLFF. This chain connects TRBV4-1 to TRBJ1-4, with D unclear. Trimming stripped 1 base from V and 4 bases from J, with 13 bases between. CDR3 size: 16 residues. Germline V lookup: CDR1 MGHRA, CDR2 YSYEKL.